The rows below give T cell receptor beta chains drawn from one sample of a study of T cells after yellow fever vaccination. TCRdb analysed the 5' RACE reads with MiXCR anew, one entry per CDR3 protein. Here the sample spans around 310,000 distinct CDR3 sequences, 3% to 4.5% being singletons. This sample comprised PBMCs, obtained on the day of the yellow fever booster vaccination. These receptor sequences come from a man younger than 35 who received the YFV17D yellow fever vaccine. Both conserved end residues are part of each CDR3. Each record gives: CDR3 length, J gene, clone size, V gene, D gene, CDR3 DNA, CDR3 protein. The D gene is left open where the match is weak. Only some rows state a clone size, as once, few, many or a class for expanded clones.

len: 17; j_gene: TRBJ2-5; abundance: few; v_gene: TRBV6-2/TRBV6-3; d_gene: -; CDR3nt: TGTGCCAGCAGCCATTGGCCCGGAGAGAGGTCTGGGGAGACCCAGTACTTC; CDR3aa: CASSHWPGERSGETQYF
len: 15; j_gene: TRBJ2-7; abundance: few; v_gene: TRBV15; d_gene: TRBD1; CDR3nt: TGTGCCACCAGCAGGGCCGGGACAGGGTCGTACGAGCAGTACTTC; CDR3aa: CATSRAGTGSYEQYF
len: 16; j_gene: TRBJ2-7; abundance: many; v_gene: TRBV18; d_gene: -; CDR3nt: TGTGCCAGCTCACCAGGATTTGGCGATATTTCCGTAGAGCAGTACTTC; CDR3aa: CASSPGFGDISVEQYF
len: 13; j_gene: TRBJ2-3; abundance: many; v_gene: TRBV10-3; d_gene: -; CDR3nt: TGTGCCGTCCGGGGGGCCGAATGGAGAACGCAGTATTTT; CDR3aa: CAVRGAEWRTQYF
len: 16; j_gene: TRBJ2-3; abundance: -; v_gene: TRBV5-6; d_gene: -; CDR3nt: TGTGCCAGCAGCTTGGCCTTCGGACCGGTAGCAGATACGCAGTATTTT; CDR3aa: CASSLAFGPVADTQYF
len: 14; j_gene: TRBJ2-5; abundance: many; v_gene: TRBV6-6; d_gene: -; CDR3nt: TGTGCCAGCAGTTACTCGTCGGGGTGGGCGACCCAGTACTTC; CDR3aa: CASSYSSGWATQYF
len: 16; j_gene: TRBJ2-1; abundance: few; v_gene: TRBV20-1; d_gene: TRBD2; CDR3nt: TGCAGTGCTAGTGGACTAAGCGGGGGGGCCGACAATGAGCAGTTCTTC; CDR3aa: CSASGLSGGADNEQFF
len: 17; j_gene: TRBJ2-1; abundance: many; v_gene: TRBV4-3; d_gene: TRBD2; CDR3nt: TGCGCCAGCAGCCAAGAGGGACTAGCGGGGGTCTACAATGAGCAGTTCTTC; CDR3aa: CASSQEGLAGVYNEQFF
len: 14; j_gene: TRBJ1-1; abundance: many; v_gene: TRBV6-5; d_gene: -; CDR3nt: TGTGCCAGCAGCGGGAGCAGGGAGAAGATTGAAGCTTTCTTT; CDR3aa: CASSGSREKIEAFF
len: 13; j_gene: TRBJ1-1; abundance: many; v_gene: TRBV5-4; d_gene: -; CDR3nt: TGTGCCAGCAGCGGGGGGGGTAACACTGAAGCTTTCTTT; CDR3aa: CASSGGGNTEAFF
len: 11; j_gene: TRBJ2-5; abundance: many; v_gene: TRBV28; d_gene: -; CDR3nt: TGTGCCAGCAGTTTCTACCAGACCCAGTACTTC; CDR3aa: CASSFYQTQYF
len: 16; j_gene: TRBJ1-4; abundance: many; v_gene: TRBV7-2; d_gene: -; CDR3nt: TGTGCCAGCAGCTTGAGGAACAGGAATTCACAAGAAAAACTGTTTTTT; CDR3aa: CASSLRNRNSQEKLFF
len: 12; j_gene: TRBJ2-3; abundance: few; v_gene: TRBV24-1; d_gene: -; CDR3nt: TGTGCCACCAGTGATAACGGGAGAACGCAGTATTTT; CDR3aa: CATSDNGRTQYF
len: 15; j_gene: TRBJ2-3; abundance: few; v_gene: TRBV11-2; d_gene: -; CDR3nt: TGTGCCAGCAAAGGGTCGTCAGACGGTAGGGGTACGCAGTATTTT; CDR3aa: CASKGSSDGRGTQYF
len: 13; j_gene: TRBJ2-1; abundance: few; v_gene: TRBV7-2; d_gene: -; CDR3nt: TGTGCCAGCAGCTTTCTCCGGGGGAGTGAGCAGTTCTTC; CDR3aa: CASSFLRGSEQFF
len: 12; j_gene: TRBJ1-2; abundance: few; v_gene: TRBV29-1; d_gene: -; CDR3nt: TGCAGCGTTTGGGGCCCCCTATGGGGCTACACCTTC; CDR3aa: CSVWGPLWGYTF
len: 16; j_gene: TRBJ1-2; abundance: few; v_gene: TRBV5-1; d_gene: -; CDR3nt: TGCGCCAGCAGCTTCGACGGACAGCGGCCTAACTATGGCTACACCTTC; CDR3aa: CASSFDGQRPNYGYTF
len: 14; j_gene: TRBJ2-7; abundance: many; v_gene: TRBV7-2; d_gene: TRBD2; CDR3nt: TGTGCCAGCAGCTTATGGGGGGGTGTGAACGAGCAGTACTTC; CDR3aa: CASSLWGGVNEQYF